This T cell receptor beta chain was recovered during a study of blood T cells in healthy people across ages. The CDR3 is made up of 17 amino acids. CDR1 is LGHNA, CDR2 YSLEER, per germline. The V gene lost 0 bases and the J gene lost 7 bases, with 16 bases spanning the gap. Roughly 10 milliliters of peripheral blood were drawn from each donor. Per individual sample, total RNA of at least 5 micrograms was extracted. In this sample, this clonotype turned up many times. A second PCR of 7 to 11 cycles used a sample-barcoded 5' primer and a J-beta primer mix. Carrying 12 random nucleotides, a template-switch adaptor labeled each individual cDNA molecule. TCRdb re-analysed the 5' RACE reads in MiXCR, keeping a single row per CDR3 protein. Among about 580,000 distinct CDR3 sequences listed, under 55% were seen once.

The rearrangement links TRBV4-3 to TRBJ1-6, with D unresolved. This clonotype was sampled from an elderly man in good health. Sequencing used blood. CDR3 region: CASSQDRVEQGNSPLHF. The CDR3, as DNA: TGCGCCAGCAGCCAAGATCGGGTAGAGCAAGGGAATTCACCCCTCCACTTT.